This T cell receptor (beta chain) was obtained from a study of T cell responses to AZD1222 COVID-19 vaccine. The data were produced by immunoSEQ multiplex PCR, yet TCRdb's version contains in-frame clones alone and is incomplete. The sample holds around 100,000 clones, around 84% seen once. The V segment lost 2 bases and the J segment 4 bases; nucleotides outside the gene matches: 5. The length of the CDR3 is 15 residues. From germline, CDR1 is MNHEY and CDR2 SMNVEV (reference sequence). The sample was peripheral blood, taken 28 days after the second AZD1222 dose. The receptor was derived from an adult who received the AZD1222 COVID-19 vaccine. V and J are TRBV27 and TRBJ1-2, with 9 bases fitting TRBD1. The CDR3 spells CASSLTQGAVYGYTF. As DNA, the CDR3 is TGTGCCAGCAGTTTAACACAGGGGGCGGTCTATGGCTACACCTTC.